This T cell receptor beta chain comes out of a study of cytomegalovirus exposure and HLA in healthy donors. Study results and caveats: Among the most significant clusters, several appeared linked to common viral pathogens in a later analysis.

The PCR ran on 60 Vbeta and 13 Jbeta primers. Some clones are missing from TCRdb's copy, which holds only in-frame ones; the method was immunoSEQ multiplex PCR. The sample consists of about 170,000 clones, about four fifths of them appearing once. With regard to this clone: What it binds is not known.

This TCR derives from a male donor in good health and CMV-seronegative. Sequenced: PBMCs.

CDR3 loop: CASSRNRQETQYF. The DNA of the CDR3 is TGTGCCAGTAGTAGAAACAGGCAAGAGACCCAGTACTTC. The rearrangement links TRBV19 to TRBJ2-5; D perhaps matches TRBD1 (5 bases). Trimming left V 4 bases short and J 2 bases short, with 8 bases between. The CDR3 spans 13 residues. Germline values: CDR1 LNHDA, CDR2 SQIVND (reference sequence).